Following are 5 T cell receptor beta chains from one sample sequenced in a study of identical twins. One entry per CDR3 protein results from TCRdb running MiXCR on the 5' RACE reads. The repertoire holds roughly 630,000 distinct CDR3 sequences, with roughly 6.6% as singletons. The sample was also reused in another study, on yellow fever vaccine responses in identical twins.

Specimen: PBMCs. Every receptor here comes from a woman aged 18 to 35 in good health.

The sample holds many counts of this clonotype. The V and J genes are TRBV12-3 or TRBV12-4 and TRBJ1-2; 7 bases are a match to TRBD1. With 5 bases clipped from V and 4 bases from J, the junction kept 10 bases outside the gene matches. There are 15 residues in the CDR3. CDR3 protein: CASSPRTGGPYGYTF. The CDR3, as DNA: TGTGCCAGCAGTCCCAGGACAGGAGGGCCCTATGGCTACACCTTC.

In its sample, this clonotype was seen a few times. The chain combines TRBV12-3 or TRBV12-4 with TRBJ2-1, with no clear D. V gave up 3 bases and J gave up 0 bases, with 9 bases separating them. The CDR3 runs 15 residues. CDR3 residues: CASSFHSSSYNEQFF. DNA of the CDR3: TGTGCCAGCAGTTTTCACAGCAGCTCCTACAATGAGCAGTTCTTC.

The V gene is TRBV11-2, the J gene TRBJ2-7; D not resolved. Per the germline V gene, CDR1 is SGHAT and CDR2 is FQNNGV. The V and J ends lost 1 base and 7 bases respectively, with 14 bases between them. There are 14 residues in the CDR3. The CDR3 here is CASSLAPQTEEQYV. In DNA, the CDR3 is TGTGCCAGCAGCTTAGCCCCGCAGACGGAGGAGCAGTACGTC.

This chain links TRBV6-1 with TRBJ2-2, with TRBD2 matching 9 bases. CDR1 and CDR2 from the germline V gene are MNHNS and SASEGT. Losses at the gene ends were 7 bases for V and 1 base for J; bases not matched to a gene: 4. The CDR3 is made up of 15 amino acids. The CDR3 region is CASTDSGGNTGELFF. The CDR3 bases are TGTGCCAGCACCGATAGCGGGGGGAACACCGGGGAGCTGTTTTTT.

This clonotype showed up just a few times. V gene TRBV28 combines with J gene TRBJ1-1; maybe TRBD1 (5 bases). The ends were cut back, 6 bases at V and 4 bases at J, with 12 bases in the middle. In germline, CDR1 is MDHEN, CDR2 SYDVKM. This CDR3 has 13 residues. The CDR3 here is CASRQGPGTEAFF. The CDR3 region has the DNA TGTGCCAGCAGGCAGGGACCGGGCACTGAAGCTTTCTTT.